This T cell receptor (beta chain) was captured by sequencing in a study of T cell responses to AZD1222 COVID-19 vaccine. Using immunoSEQ multiplex PCR, the repertoire was profiled, and TCRdb retains in-frame clones only, with some absent. The sample lists roughly 100,000 clones, roughly 84% occurring once. Worth noting for this clone: Its antigen remains unknown.

The CDR3 spans 14 residues. Study results and caveats: Targeting of unmutated variant regions was reportedly seen in nearly half of spike-specific TCRs. Clonal diversity may have been underestimated, and the donors were mostly white British, with more females than males. Only a handful of AZD1222 recipients, six or seven in all, had baseline seropositivity. Across spike, vaccine-associated CD4 TCRs were found, dominant at 160-218 and 743-854.

The TCR originated in an adult in good health. This material consisted of peripheral blood, taken on day 0 of AZD1222 vaccination. The rearrangement links TRBV12-2 to TRBJ2-7; the table's D call, TRBD1, was not checked against the DNA. TRBV12-2 is an annotated pseudogene. The CDR3 sequence: CASRSNRGGHEQYV. DNA for the CDR3: TGTGCAAGTCGATCCAACAGGGGAGGCCACGAGCAGTACGTC.